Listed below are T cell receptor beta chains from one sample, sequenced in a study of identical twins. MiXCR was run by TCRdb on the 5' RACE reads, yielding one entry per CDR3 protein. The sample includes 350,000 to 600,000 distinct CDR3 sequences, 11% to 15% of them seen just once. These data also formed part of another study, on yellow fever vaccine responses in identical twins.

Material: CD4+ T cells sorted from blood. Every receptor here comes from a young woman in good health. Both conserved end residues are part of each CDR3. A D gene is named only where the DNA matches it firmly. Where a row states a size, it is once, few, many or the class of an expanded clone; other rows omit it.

CDR3aa: CASLGSIGVITDTQYF
CDR3nt: TGCGCCAGCCTTGGCAGCATAGGAGTTATCACAGATACGCAGTATTTT
v_gene: TRBV5-1
len: 16
j_gene: TRBJ2-3
abundance: few
d_gene: .

CDR3aa: CSVPYRNEQFF
CDR3nt: TGCAGCGTCCCCTATCGCAATGAGCAGTTCTTC
v_gene: TRBV29-1
len: 11
j_gene: TRBJ2-1
abundance: many
d_gene: .

CDR3aa: CASSQERRGRSYNEQFF
CDR3nt: TGTGCCAGCAGCCAAGAGAGGCGGGGGAGGTCCTACAATGAGCAGTTCTTC
v_gene: TRBV4-2
len: 17
j_gene: TRBJ2-1
abundance: .
d_gene: TRBD2

CDR3aa: CSARGAPGGGHNEQFF
CDR3nt: TGCAGTGCTAGAGGGGCACCGGGTGGGGGACACAATGAGCAGTTCTTC
v_gene: TRBV20-1
len: 16
j_gene: TRBJ2-1
abundance: .
d_gene: .

CDR3aa: CASRGDRGADTQYF
CDR3nt: TGTGCCAGTCGGGGGGACAGGGGTGCAGATACGCAGTATTTT
v_gene: TRBV28
len: 14
j_gene: TRBJ2-3
abundance: .
d_gene: TRBD1

CDR3aa: CASSVRLALGTDTQYF
CDR3nt: TGTGCCAGCAGCGTTCGGCTAGCGTTGGGAACAGATACGCAGTATTTT
v_gene: TRBV7-2
len: 16
j_gene: TRBJ2-3
abundance: .
d_gene: .

CDR3aa: CSVDKGSGPETQYF
CDR3nt: TGCAGCGTTGATAAGGGGTCAGGGCCGGAGACCCAGTACTTC
v_gene: TRBV29-1
len: 14
j_gene: TRBJ2-5
abundance: .
d_gene: .

CDR3aa: CASNPKRVGYNEQFF
CDR3nt: TGTGCCAGTAATCCGAAGCGGGTTGGATACAATGAGCAGTTCTTC
v_gene: TRBV27
len: 15
j_gene: TRBJ2-1
abundance: .
d_gene: .

CDR3aa: CASSAPAGADTQYF
CDR3nt: TGTGCCAGCAGCGCACCAGCGGGAGCTGATACGCAGTATTTT
v_gene: TRBV9
len: 14
j_gene: TRBJ2-3
abundance: .
d_gene: TRBD2

CDR3aa: CASSPPQAYEQYF
CDR3nt: TGTGCCAGCAGCCCTCCACAGGCCTACGAGCAGTACTTC
v_gene: TRBV11-1
len: 13
j_gene: TRBJ2-7
abundance: .
d_gene: .

CDR3aa: CASSLEGYRGSNEQFF
CDR3nt: TGTGCCAGCAGTCTAGAGGGATACAGGGGGAGCAATGAGCAGTTCTTC
v_gene: TRBV12-3/TRBV12-4
len: 16
j_gene: TRBJ2-1
abundance: many
d_gene: TRBD1